Shown below are 7 T cell receptor beta chains from a single sample sequenced in a study of T cells in Graves' hyperthyroidism and ophthalmopathy. It was RNA transcripts that yielded the amplified TCR beta CDR3 regions. Researchers ran a first-round RT-PCR on the TCR CDR3 using the HTBI primer set. TCRdb analysed the multiplex PCR reads with MiXCR anew, one entry per CDR3 protein. The sample includes hundreds of thousands of distinct CDR3 sequences, 14% of them seen just once. The sample taken for sequencing was blood. The receptors originated from a woman between 50 and 59 years old with Graves' ophthalmopathy.

This clonotype was picked up a small number of times. The V and J genes are TRBV9 and TRBJ1-2; no definite D call. This CDR3 contains 15 residues. In germline, CDR1 is SGDLS, CDR2 YYNGEE. Deletions cut 3 bases from V and 8 bases from J, with 20 bases between. The CDR3 coding sequence is TGTGCCAGCAGCGCAGACGCGGGGATTTTCGGCGGCTACACCTTC. Translated: CASSADAGIFGGYTF.

The J gene is TRBJ2-7, the V gene TRBV24-1; D may match TRBD1 or TRBD2 (6 bases each). V was trimmed by 4 bases and J by 2 bases, leaving 20 bases between them. The CDR3 is made up of 17 amino acids. CDR1 and CDR2 from the germline V gene are KGHDR and SFDVKD. The CDR3 loop is CATSDSPSQGGPYEQYF. The DNA of the CDR3 is TGTGCCACCAGTGACTCACCGTCACAGGGAGGACCCTACGAGCAGTACTTC.

Note on this clonotype: With a much larger clone just one base away, this may be a read error. The chain has TRBV27 and TRBJ2-7; the D is unclear. This CDR3 has 14 residues. V lost 6 bases and J lost 2, with 14 bases in between. Germline CDR1 is MNHEY and CDR2 is SMNVEV (reference sequence). This CDR3 reads CASRPTCITYEQYF. In DNA form, the CDR3 reads TGTGCCAGCAGGCCCACTTGTATAACCTACGAGCAGTACTTC.

This clonotype was recorded many times. The chain links TRBV28 to TRBJ1-2; 10 bases agree with TRBD1. J gave up 8 bases and V 4 bases, and 7 bases lay outside the gene matches. The CDR3 extends over 14 amino acids. Germline lookup yields CDR1 MDHEN and CDR2 SYDVKM. DNA for the CDR3: TGTGCCAGCAGTTGGGGACAGGGGCTCGGGGGCTACACCTTC. Translation gives CASSWGQGLGGYTF.

This clonotype was recorded a few times. The rearrangement uses TRBV9 and TRBJ2-2, with D tentatively TRBD1 (6 bases). Trimming removed 0 bases from V and 7 bases from J, with 10 bases in between. The CDR3 loop spans 14 amino acids. Germline loops: CDR1 SGDLS, CDR2 YYNGEE. The CDR3 DNA is TGTGCCAGCAGCGTAGGTTCAGGGGACGGGGAGCTGTTTTTT. This translates into CASSVGSGDGELFF.

In this sample, this clonotype turned up many times. The chain uses TRBV11-3 and TRBJ2-7, with D unresolved. The V end lost 5 bases, the J end lost 0 bases, and 20 bases lay between the germline ends. Germline V gives CDR1 SGHNT, CDR2 YENEEA. The CDR3 extends over 17 amino acids. The CDR3 is CASSQRWASKSSYEQYF. For the CDR3, the DNA is TGTGCCAGCAGCCAAAGATGGGCCAGCAAGAGCTCCTACGAGCAGTACTTC.

At least ten counts were recorded for this clonotype. The chain has TRBV7-3 and TRBJ2-1; no firm D call. CDR1 and CDR2 (germline): SGHTA, FQGTGA. This CDR3 is 14 amino acids long. V was shortened by 2 bases and J by 0 bases, with 5 bases between the two germline ends. The CDR3 loop is CASSLPGSYNEQFF. The CDR3 DNA reads TGTGCCAGCAGCTTACCGGGCTCCTACAATGAGCAGTTCTTC.